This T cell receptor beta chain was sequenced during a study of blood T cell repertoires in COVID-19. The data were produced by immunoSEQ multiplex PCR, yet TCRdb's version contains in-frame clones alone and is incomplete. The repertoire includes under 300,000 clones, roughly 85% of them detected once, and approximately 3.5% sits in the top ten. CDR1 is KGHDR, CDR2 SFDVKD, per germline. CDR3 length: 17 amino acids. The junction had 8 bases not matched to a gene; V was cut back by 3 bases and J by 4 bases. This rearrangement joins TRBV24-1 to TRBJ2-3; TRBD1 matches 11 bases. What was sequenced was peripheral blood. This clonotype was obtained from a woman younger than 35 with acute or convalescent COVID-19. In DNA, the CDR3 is TGTGCCACCAGTGATCCCGGGACAGGGGGAGGGTCAGATACGCAGTATTTT. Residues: CATSDPGTGGGSDTQYF.